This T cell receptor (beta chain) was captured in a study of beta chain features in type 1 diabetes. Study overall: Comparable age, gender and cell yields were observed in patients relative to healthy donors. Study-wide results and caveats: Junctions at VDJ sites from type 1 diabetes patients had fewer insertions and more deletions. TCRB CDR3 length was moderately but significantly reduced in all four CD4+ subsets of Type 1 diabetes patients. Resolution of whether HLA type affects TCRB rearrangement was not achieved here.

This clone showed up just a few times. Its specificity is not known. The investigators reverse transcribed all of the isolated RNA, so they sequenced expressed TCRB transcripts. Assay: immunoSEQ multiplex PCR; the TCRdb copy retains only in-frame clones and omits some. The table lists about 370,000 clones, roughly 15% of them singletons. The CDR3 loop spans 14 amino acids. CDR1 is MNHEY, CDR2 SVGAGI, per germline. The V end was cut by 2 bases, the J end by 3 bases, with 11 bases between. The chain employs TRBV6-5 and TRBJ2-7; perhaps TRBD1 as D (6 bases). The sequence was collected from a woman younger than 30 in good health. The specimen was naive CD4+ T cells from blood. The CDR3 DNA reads TGTGCCAGCAGTTACGCGCCAGGGGTCTACGAGCAGTACTTC. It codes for CASSYAPGVYEQYF.